This entry lists 13 T cell receptor beta chains sequenced from one sample in a study of T-cell reconstitution after alpha-beta-depleted transplantation in children. These TCRs are of unknown antigen specificity. Researchers prepared the TCRbeta library using unique molecular identifiers, the study reports. In TCRdb, the PCR reads were re-called with MiXCR into one record per CDR3 protein. The table has a few hundred thousand distinct CDR3 sequences, around 7.1% seen once. Regarding the study as a whole: A year post-transplant, T-cell counts and diversity derived mostly from newly produced T cells.

Source: peripheral blood, taken 360 days after TCRalphabeta/CD19-depleted stem cell transplant. The receptors shown here come from a female patient aged 2-9 years who had a stem cell transplant for Fanconi anemia, so the T cells may come from the graft donor.

The sample holds many counts of this clonotype. The chain uses TRBV6-1 and TRBJ1-1; 10 bases line up with TRBD1. There are 15 residues in the CDR3. Germline V gives CDR1 MNHNS, CDR2 SASEGT. Trimming at V came to 6 bases and at J to 10 bases, leaving 14 bases not matched to a gene. The CDR3 DNA is TGTGCCAGCAGCCAACCCGGGACAGGGGATTATCGAGCTTTCTTT. Residues: CASSQPGTGDYRAFF.

This clonotype has a handful of counts. CDR3 sequence (DNA): TGCGCCAGCAGCTTGGGGGTCATTCCGTTGAACACTGAAGCTTTCTTT. Protein sequence: CASSLGVIPLNTEAFF. This chain joins TRBV5-1 and TRBJ1-1; D is undetermined. CDR3 size: 16 residues. The V end was cut by 0 bases, the J end by 0 bases, with 12 bases between. Germline V gives CDR1 SGHRS, CDR2 YFSETQ.

This clonotype was seen many times. The CDR3 coding sequence is TGTGCCACCAGCAGAGGCTCGTTCACAGGGGACTACGAGCAGTACTTC. Translated, it gives CATSRGSFTGDYEQYF. The rearrangement links TRBV15 to TRBJ2-7; 7 nucleotides agree with TRBD1. In germline, CDR1 is LNHNV, CDR2 YYDKDF (reference sequence). This CDR3 has 16 amino acids. The V gene end was trimmed by 1 base and the J gene end by 3 bases; junction bases not matched to a gene: 9. The whole variable domain, filled in from reference TRBV15 and TRBJ2-7, reads DAMVIQNPRYQVTQFGKPVTLSCSQTLNHNVMYWYQQKSSQAPKLLFHYYDKDFNNEADTPDNFQSRRPNTSFCFLDIRSPGLGDTAMYLCATSRGSFTGDYEQYFGPGTRLTVT.

This clonotype occurred many times. This chain joins TRBV15 and TRBJ1-1, with no clear D. Trimming took off 0 bases at V and 8 bases at J, with 13 bases between the two ends. The length of the CDR3 is 14 residues. Germline-derived CDR1 and CDR2 are LNHNV and YYDKDF (reference sequence). Written as DNA, the CDR3 is TGTGCCACCAGCAGAGATCGAACGGCAGGCGAAGCTTTCTTT. Protein: CATSRDRTAGEAFF.

This clonotype showed up many times. The V and J genes are TRBV6-1 and TRBJ2-7; tentatively, D is TRBD1 or TRBD2 (5 bases each). The germline V gene encodes CDR1 MNHNS and CDR2 SASEGT. The CDR3 consists of 15 residues. V was clipped by 5 bases and J by 3 bases, with 17 bases between them. The CDR3 DNA follows: TGTGCCAGCAGTCGGGGTTCAAATAGGGGCTACGAGCAGTACTTC. It codes for CASSRGSNRGYEQYF.

This clonotype was detected many times. The chain employs TRBV5-6 and TRBJ1-2, with D unresolved. The V end lost 5 bases, the J end lost 3 bases, and 5 bases lay between the germline ends. In germline, CDR1 is SGHDT, CDR2 YYEEEE. The CDR3 runs 11 residues. The CDR3 region is CASSLHYGYTF. The CDR3 coding sequence is TGTGCCAGCAGTTTACACTATGGCTACACCTTC.

The chain couples TRBV20-1 to TRBJ1-2; D may be TRBD1 (5 bases). Deletions cut 3 bases from V and 8 bases from J, with 10 bases between. The CDR3 runs 11 residues. The germline V gene has CDR1 DFQATT and CDR2 SNEGSKA (reference sequence). CDR3 in amino acids: CSASGREGYTF. The CDR3 DNA sequence: TGCAGTGCTAGTGGCAGGGAAGGCTACACCTTC.

This clonotype was picked up many times. CDR3 loop: CASSLVLTGELFF. CDR3 nucleotides: TGTGCCAGCAGCTTAGTGCTCACCGGGGAGCTGTTTTTT. This chain joins TRBV7-6 and TRBJ2-2; D call uncertain. Germline values: CDR1 SGHVS, CDR2 FNYEAQ. This CDR3 is built from 13 residues. The V gene lost 1 base and the J gene lost 4 bases, with 4 bases spanning the gap.

The CDR3 DNA reads as TGTGCCAGCAGCTTAGTGATGTACAGCAACACTGAAGCTTTCTTT. Translated, it gives CASSLVMYSNTEAFF. This chain links TRBV11-2 with TRBJ1-1; D remains unclear. Deletions cut 1 base from V and 2 bases from J, with 11 bases between. Looked up from germline, CDR1 is SGHAT and CDR2 is FQNNGV. The length of the CDR3 is 15 residues.

This clonotype was seen many times. The rearrangement links TRBV20-1 to TRBJ2-1; 7 bases agree with TRBD2. The CDR3 has 13 amino acids. The V and J ends lost 6 bases and 2 bases, in that order; junction bases with no gene match: 4. CDR1 and CDR2 from the germline V gene are DFQATT and SNEGSKA (reference sequence). The CDR3 spells CSAHGLAYNEQFF. The CDR3 DNA sequence: TGCAGTGCCCACGGACTAGCCTACAATGAGCAGTTCTTC.

The chain combines TRBV27 with TRBJ2-1, with 7 nucleotides matching TRBD2. CDR3 length: 14 residues. Germline CDR1 is MNHEY and CDR2 is SMNVEV (reference sequence). V lost 6 bases to trimming and J lost 3 bases; unmatched junction nucleotides: 5. CDR3 residues: CASRLAMHYNEQFF. CDR3 coding DNA: TGTGCCAGCAGACTAGCGATGCACTACAATGAGCAGTTCTTC.

The rearrangement uses TRBV3-1 and TRBJ2-4; D may be TRBD2 (5 bases). The V gene lost 4 bases and the J gene lost 6 bases, with 10 bases spanning the gap. The CDR3 length is 13 residues. The V gene's germline CDR1 is LGHDT and CDR2 YNNKEL (reference sequence). The CDR3 is CASSRNGGNIQYF. CDR3 DNA sequence: TGTGCCAGCAGCCGAAATGGAGGAAACATTCAGTACTTC.

This clonotype was counted many times. In nucleotides, the CDR3 is TGTGCCAGCAGTTTATGGGACAGTGAAGCTTTCTTT. Translation gives CASSLWDSEAFF. The V gene is TRBV28, the J gene TRBJ1-1; TRBD1 is a possible D gene (6 bases). This CDR3 is built from 12 residues. The germline gives CDR1 MDHEN, CDR2 SYDVKM. V dropped 0 bases and J dropped 7 bases, with 6 bases sitting between them.